This TCR beta chain was sequenced in a study of T cell repertoires in cytomegalovirus infection. For the study at large: Evidence of both CMV infection and a matching HLA type came from public TCR beta signatures.

Of note for this clonotype: Antigen: not known.

A single record per CDR3 protein comes from TCRdb applying MiXCR to the reads. The table has about 270,000 distinct CDR3 sequences, about 20% seen once. Study conclusions and caveats: Using cumulative public TCR beta family frequency, the authors identified those who carried CMV together with the relevant HLA. There were HLA-C-restricted CMV-specific TCR beta clonotypes dominating the ex vivo response.

Here the sequenced sample was cultured PBMCs, taken from culture after CMV antigen stimulation. The clonotype was recovered from a human donor in good health (CMV status not recorded). Some clones in this sample may be carry-over from other donors' samples.

The CDR3 bases are TGTGCCAGCAGGGGTCTTTGGCCTGAAGCTTTCTTT. It translates to CASRGLWPEAFF. The V gene is TRBV13, the J gene TRBJ1-1, with D uncertain. V gave up 6 bases and J gave up 6 bases, with 11 bases separating them. This CDR3 is built from 12 residues. The V gene's germline CDR1 is PRHDT and CDR2 FYEKMQ (reference sequence).